Below, 8 T cell receptor beta chains from the same sample are listed, as sequenced in a study of OX40 agonist ivuxolimab in advanced cancers. The table came from immunoSEQ multiplex PCR; TCRdb's copy has only in-frame clones and leaves some out. The table shows about 58,000 clones, with roughly nine tenths occurring only once. The starting material was CD4+ or CD8+ T cells sorted from blood, obtained in a trial of the OX40 agonist ivuxolimab. These receptors were collected from an adult with an advanced solid tumor such as melanoma, head and neck, liver or kidney cancer.

V usage is TRBV4-3 and J usage is TRBJ2-3; D tentatively reads TRBD1 or TRBD2 (6 bases each). The CDR3 extends over 19 amino acids. The germline V gene encodes CDR1 LGHNA and CDR2 YSLEER. V lost 0 bases and J lost 5, with 24 bases in between. The CDR3 DNA is TGCGCCAGCAGCCAAGATACCCCTGGGGGCGGGAAATATAAAGATACGCAGTATTTT. Its protein product is CASSQDTPGGGKYKDTQYF.

This clone was counted a single time. The rearrangement joins TRBV4-1 to TRBJ2-7; 10 bases are a match to TRBD1. The V and J ends lost 3 bases and 3 bases, in that order; junction bases with no gene match: 5. The CDR3 totals 15 residues. Germline CDR1 MGHRA, CDR2 YSYEKL. Here the CDR3 DNA reads TGCGCCAGCAGCCATGCGACAGGGGGCGGCTACGAGCAGTACTTC. This encodes CASSHATGGGYEQYF.

In its sample, this clone was seen once. CDR3 protein: CASSQDDGPLSYNEQFF. DNA for the CDR3: TGTGCCAGCAGCCAAGATGACGGGCCCCTCTCCTACAATGAGCAGTTCTTC. The chain is built from TRBV4-2 and TRBJ2-1; D not resolved. V lost 0 bases to trimming and J lost 0 bases, with 12 bases between them. Germline V gene sequence: CDR1 LGHNA, CDR2 YNFKEQ. There are 17 residues in the CDR3.

V gene TRBV28 combines with J gene TRBJ2-7, with unresolved D. Deletions cut 5 bases from V and 4 bases from J, with 9 bases between. Looked up from germline, CDR1 is MDHEN and CDR2 is SYDVKM. The CDR3 contains 12 residues. The CDR3: CASSRPMYEQYF. CDR3 in DNA: TGTGCCAGCAGTCGCCCAATGTACGAGCAGTACTTC.

V and J are TRBV2 and TRBJ2-2, with TRBD1 matching 9 bases. Trimming at V came to 7 bases and at J to 5 bases, leaving 5 bases not matched to a gene. CDR1 SNHLY and CDR2 FYNNEI come from the germline V gene. The CDR3 covers 14 residues. CDR3: CASKGDRGTGELFF. DNA of the CDR3: TGTGCCAGCAAAGGAGACAGGGGGACCGGGGAGCTGTTTTTT.

Concerning this clone itself: The junction departs from germline at one end; a sequencing error may be responsible. The V gene is TRBV7-9, the J gene TRBJ2-7; the D is unclear. Germline CDR1 is SEHNR and CDR2 is FQNEAQ (reference sequence). The CDR3 has 13 amino acids. The CDR3 loop reads CASSPGQTLRLNF. The CDR3 DNA reads TGTGCCAGCAGCCCCGGTCAGACCTTACGCCTGAACTTC.

The chain carries TRBV4-3 and TRBJ2-7; TRBD2 is a possible D gene (6 bases). The V end lost 0 bases, the J end lost 2 bases, and 17 bases lay between the germline ends. There are 17 residues in the CDR3. Germline V gene data show CDR1 as LGHNA and CDR2 as YSLEER. The CDR3 loop reads CASSQDMGRDSTYEQYF. The CDR3 DNA is TGCGCCAGCAGCCAAGATATGGGGCGGGACTCAACCTACGAGCAGTACTTC.

The chain is built from TRBV9 and TRBJ1-5; perhaps TRBD1 as D (6 bases). Germline V CDR1 and CDR2: SGDLS, YYNGEE. The CDR3 totals 15 residues. V lost 3 bases, J lost 3 bases, and 13 bases lay in between. In nucleotides, the CDR3 is TGTGCCAGCAGCGCCGACGGACAGTACAATCAGCCCCAGCATTTT. It yields the protein CASSADGQYNQPQHF.